This entry describes one T cell receptor (beta chain). The antigen is unknown. Germline-derived CDR1 and CDR2 are MGHRA and YSYEKL. V was clipped by 3 bases and J by 2 bases, with 16 bases between them. The CDR3 contains 17 residues. The data were obtained in a study of cytomegalovirus exposure and HLA in healthy donors. Broader study findings: In a later analysis, a missense DCLRE1C variant was linked to TCR beta V- and J-gene trimming. As immune exposure information, only CMV serostatus was available.

The PCR contained 60 Vbeta and 13 Jbeta primers. The protocol was immunoSEQ multiplex PCR, while the TCRdb copy is restricted to in-frame clones and leaves out a portion. In the table there are 75,000 to 100,000 clones, 73% of which are singletons. The sequenced sample consisted of PBMCs. This chain uses TRBV4-1 with TRBJ2-2; tentative D call: TRBD1 (7 bases). The origin of this receptor is a man aged 40-50 years in good health and CMV-seronegative. CDR3 region: CASSHPRRGLNTGELFF. The CDR3 DNA sequence: TGCGCCAGCAGCCACCCCCGGAGGGGGCTCAACACCGGGGAGCTGTTTTTT.